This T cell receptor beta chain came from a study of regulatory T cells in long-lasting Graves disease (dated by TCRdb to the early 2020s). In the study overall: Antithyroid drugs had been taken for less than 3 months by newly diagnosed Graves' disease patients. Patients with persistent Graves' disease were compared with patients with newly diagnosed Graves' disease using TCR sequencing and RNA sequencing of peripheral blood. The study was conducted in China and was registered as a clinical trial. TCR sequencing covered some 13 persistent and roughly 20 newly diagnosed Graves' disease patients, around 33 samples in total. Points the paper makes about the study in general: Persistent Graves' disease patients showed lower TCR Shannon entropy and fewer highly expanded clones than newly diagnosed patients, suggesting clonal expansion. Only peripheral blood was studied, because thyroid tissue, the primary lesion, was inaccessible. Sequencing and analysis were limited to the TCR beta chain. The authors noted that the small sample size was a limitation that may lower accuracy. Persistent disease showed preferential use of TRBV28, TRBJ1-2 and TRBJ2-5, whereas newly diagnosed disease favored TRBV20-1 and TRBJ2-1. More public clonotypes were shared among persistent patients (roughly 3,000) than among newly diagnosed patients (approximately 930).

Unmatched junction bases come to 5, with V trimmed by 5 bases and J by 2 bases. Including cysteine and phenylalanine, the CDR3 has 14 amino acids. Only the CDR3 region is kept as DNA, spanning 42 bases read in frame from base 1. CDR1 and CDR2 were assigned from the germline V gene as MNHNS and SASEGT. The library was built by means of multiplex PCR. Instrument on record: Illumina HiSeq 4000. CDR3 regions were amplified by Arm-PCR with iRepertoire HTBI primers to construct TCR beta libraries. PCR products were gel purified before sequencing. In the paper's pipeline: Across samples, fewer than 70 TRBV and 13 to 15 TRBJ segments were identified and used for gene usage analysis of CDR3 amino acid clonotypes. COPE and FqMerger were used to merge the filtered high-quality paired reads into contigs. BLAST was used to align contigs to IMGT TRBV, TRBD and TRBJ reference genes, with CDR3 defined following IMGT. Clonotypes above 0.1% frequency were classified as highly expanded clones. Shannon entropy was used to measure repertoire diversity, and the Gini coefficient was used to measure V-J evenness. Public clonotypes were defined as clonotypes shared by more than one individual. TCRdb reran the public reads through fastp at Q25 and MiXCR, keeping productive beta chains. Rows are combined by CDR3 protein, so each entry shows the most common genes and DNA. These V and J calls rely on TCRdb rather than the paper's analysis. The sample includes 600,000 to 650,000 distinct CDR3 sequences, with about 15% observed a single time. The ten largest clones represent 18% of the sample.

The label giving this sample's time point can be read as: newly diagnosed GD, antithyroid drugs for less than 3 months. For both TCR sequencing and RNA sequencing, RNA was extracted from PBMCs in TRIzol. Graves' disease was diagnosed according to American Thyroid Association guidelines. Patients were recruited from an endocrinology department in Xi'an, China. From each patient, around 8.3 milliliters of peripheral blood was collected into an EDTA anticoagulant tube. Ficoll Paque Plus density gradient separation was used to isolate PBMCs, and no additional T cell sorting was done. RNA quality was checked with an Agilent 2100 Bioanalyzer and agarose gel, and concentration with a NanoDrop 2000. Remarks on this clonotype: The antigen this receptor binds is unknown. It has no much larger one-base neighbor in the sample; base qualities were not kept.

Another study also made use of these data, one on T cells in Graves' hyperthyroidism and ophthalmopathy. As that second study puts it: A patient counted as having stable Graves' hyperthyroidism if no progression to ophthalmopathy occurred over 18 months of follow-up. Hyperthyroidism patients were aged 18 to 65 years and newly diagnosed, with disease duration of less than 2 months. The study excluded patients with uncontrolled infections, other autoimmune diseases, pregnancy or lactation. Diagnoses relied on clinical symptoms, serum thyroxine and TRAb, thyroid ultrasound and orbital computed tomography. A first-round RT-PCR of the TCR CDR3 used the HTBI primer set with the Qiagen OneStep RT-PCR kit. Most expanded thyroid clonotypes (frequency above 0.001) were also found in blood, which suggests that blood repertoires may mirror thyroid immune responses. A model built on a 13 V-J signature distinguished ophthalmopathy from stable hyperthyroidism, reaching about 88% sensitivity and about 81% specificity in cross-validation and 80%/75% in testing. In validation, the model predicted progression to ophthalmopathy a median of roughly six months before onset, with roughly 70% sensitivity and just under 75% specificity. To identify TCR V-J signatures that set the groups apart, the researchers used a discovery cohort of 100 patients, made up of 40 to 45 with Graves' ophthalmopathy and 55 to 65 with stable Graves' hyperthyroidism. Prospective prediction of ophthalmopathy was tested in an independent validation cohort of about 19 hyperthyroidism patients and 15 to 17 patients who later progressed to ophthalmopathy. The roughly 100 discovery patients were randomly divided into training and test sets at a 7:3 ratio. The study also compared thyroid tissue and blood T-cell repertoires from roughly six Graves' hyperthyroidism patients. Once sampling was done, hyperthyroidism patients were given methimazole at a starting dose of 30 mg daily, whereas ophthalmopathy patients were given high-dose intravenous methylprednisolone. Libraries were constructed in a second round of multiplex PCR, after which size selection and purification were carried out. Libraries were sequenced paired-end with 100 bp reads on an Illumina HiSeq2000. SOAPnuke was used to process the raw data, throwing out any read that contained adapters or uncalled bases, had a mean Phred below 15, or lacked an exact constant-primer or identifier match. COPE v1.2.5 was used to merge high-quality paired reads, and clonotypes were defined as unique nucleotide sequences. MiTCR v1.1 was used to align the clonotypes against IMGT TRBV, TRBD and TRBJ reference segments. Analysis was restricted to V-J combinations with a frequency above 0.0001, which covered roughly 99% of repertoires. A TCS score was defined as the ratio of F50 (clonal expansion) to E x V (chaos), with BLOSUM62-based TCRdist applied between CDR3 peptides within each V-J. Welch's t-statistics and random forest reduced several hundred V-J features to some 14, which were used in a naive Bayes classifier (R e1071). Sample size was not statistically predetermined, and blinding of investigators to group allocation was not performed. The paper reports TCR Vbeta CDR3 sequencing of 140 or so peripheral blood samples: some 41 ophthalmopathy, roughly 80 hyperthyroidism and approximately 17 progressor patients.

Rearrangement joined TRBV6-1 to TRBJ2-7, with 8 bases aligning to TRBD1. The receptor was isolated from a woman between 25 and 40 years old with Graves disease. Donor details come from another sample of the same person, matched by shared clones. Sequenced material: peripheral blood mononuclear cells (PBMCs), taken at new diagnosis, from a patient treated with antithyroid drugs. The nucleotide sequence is TGTGCCAGCAGTCCGGGACAGGCAACCTACGAGCAGTACTTC. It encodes CASSPGQATYEQYF.